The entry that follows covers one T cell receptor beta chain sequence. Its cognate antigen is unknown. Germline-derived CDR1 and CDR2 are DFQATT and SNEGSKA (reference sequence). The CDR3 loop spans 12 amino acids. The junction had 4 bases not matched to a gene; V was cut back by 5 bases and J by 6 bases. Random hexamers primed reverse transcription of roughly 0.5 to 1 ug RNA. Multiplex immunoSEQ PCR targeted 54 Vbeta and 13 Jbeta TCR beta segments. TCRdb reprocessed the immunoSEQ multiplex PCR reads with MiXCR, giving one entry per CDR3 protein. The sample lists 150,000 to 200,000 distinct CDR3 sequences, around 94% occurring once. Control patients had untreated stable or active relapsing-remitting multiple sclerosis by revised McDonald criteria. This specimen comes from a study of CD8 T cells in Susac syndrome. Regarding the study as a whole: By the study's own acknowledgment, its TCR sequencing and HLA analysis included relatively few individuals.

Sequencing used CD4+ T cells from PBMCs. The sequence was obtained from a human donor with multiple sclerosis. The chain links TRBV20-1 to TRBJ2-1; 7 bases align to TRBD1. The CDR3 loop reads CSALEGANEQFF. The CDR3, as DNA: TGCAGTGCTTTAGAGGGGGCCAATGAGCAGTTCTTC.